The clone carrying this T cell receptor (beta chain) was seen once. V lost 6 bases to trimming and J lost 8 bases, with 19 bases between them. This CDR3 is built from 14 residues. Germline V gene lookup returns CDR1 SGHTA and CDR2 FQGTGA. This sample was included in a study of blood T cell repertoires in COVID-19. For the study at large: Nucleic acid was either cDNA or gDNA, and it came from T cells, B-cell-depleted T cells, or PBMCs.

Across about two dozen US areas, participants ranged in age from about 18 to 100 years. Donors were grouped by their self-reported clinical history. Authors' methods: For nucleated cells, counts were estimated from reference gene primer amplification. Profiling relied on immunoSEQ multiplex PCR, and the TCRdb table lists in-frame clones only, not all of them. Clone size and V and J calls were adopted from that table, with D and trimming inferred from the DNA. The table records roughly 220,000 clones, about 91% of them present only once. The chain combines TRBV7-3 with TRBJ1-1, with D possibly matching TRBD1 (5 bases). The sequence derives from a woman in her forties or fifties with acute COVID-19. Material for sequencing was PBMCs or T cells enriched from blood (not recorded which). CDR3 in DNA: TGTGCCAGCAGAGTAACGGGGGGTCCCCAAGAAGCTTTCTTT. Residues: CASRVTGGPQEAFF.